These 19 T cell receptor beta chains were all obtained from the same sample, sequenced in a study of blood T cell repertoires in COVID-19. The table came from immunoSEQ multiplex PCR; TCRdb's copy has only in-frame clones and leaves some out. The sample lists 430,000 or so clones; roughly 88% were seen once. Input material: PBMCs or T cells enriched from blood (not recorded which). These receptors were collected from a woman aged 18-29 years who had been exposed to COVID-19.

The chain carries TRBV2 and TRBJ2-7, with TRBD1 identical over 10 bases. The CDR3 spans 14 residues. The junction had 2 bases not matched to a gene; V was cut back by 4 bases and J by 2 bases. Germline-derived CDR1 and CDR2 are SNHLY and FYNNEI. CDR3 sequence: CASSVGTGAYEQYF. In nucleotides, the CDR3 is TGTGCCAGCAGTGTTGGGACAGGGGCCTACGAGCAGTACTTC. The whole variable domain, remainder taken from reference TRBV2 and TRBJ2-7, is EPEVTQTPSHQVTQMGQEVILRCVPISNHLYFYWYRQILGQKVEFLVSFYNNEISEKSEIFDDQFSVERPDGSNFTLKIRSTKLEDSAMYFCASSVGTGAYEQYFGPGTRLTVT.

V and J are TRBV5-4 and TRBJ2-7, with TRBD2 identical over 15 bases. V shed 4 bases and J 6 bases; nucleotides not matched to a gene: 5. This CDR3 is built from 15 residues. Germline assignment: CDR1 SGHNT and CDR2 YYREEE (reference sequence). Here the CDR3 DNA reads TGTGCCAGCAGCACGGGACTAGCGGGGGGTATCGAGCAGTACTTC. It is translated as CASSTGLAGGIEQYF.

This chain's CDR3 is CASSVDRGRYTQYF. In DNA, the CDR3 is TGTGCCAGCAGCGTGGACAGGGGGAGGTATACGCAGTATTTT. The chain combines TRBV5-5 with TRBJ2-3; TRBD1 aligns across 10 bases. V was clipped by 4 bases and J by 7 bases; unmatched bases: 6. CDR3 length equals 14 residues. Germline CDR1 is SGHKS and CDR2 is YYEKEE (reference sequence).

This chain's CDR3 is CASSRGLLTDTQYF. CDR3 in DNA: TGTGCCAGCTCACGGGGACTGCTAACAGATACGCAGTATTTT. The rearrangement uses TRBV18 and TRBJ2-3; weak D call: TRBD2 (6 bases). Between the trimmed V and J ends, which lost 4 bases and 3 bases, there was a span of 11 bases. Germline CDR1 and CDR2: KGHSH and LQKENI. The CDR3 is 14 amino acids. Variable domain in full (rest from reference TRBV18 and TRBJ2-3): NAGVMQNPRHLVRRRGQEARLRCSPMKGHSHVYWYRQLPEEGLKFMVYLQKENIIDESGMPKERFSAEFPKEGPSILRIQQVVRGDSAAYFCASSRGLLTDTQYFGPGTRLTVL.

V and J are TRBV7-3 and TRBJ1-1, with D perhaps matching TRBD1 (6 bases). Germline V CDR1 and CDR2: SGHTA, FQGTGA. This CDR3 is built from 14 residues. V lost 3 bases and J 5 bases, leaving 13 bases between the germline ends. CDR3 DNA sequence: TGTGCCAGCAGCTTTCAGGGGTTAGGGACTGAAGCTTTCTTT. Translated: CASSFQGLGTEAFF.

The rearrangement links TRBV18 to TRBJ1-2, with D uncertain. Trimming took off 6 bases at V and 3 bases at J, with 20 bases between the two ends. The germline gives CDR1 KGHSH, CDR2 LQKENI. This CDR3 region has 16 residues. DNA for the CDR3: TGTGCCAGCTCTCCTAAAACGGGATCACCACACTATGGCTACACCTTC. This gives the protein CASSPKTGSPHYGYTF.

On this clone: The same CDR3 arises from other DNA sequences in this sample as well. The chain is built from TRBV6-5 and TRBJ1-5; 7 bases line up with TRBD1. Germline V gene lookup returns CDR1 MNHEY and CDR2 SVGAGI. Germline trimming cut 0 bases from V and 5 bases from J; bases unmatched to any gene: 4. The CDR3 has 15 amino acids. CDR3 protein: CASSYSNRGDQPQHF. Written as DNA, the CDR3 is TGTGCCAGCAGTTACTCGAACAGGGGCGATCAGCCCCAGCATTTT.

This rearrangement joins TRBV11-2 to TRBJ2-1; TRBD2 aligns across 7 bases. V shed 8 bases and J 5 bases; nucleotides not matched to a gene: 12. CDR1 is SGHAT, CDR2 FQNNGV, per germline. CDR3 length: 15 residues. The CDR3 reads CASRPSGGGDNEQFF. In DNA, the CDR3 is TGTGCCAGCCGGCCCAGTGGGGGGGGAGACAATGAGCAGTTCTTC.

As concerns this clone: The same CDR3 also results from other DNA sequences found in this sample. The V gene is TRBV27, the J gene TRBJ1-1; a possible D gene is TRBD1 (6 bases). Trimming left V 3 bases short and J 4 bases short, with 9 bases between. The CDR3 is 13 residues long. CDR1 and CDR2 (germline): MNHEY, SMNVEV (reference sequence). CDR3 nucleotides: TGTGCCAGCAGTTTGGGCAGGGGCACTGAAGCTTTCTTT. This gives the protein CASSLGRGTEAFF.

V is TRBV4-1 and J is TRBJ2-1, with TRBD2 as a possible D gene (6 bases). The CDR3 sequence is 17 residues long. Germline-derived CDR1 and CDR2 are MGHRA and YSYEKL. The germline V and J ends were trimmed by 4 bases and 4 bases, with 20 bases remaining between them. In nucleotides, the CDR3 is TGCGCCAGCAGCCGGGGCCGTGGGACTGGCAAATACAATGAGCAGTTCTTC. Residues: CASSRGRGTGKYNEQFF.

A single count supports this clone. The chain couples TRBV4-1 to TRBJ2-7; 7 bases match TRBD1. Germline trimming cut 3 bases from V and 3 bases from J; bases unmatched to any gene: 8. The CDR3 spans 15 residues. Germline values: CDR1 MGHRA, CDR2 YSYEKL. For the CDR3, the DNA is TGCGCCAGCAGCCAGGCGACACAGGGGCTCTACGAGCAGTACTTC. Its translation is CASSQATQGLYEQYF.

This chain joins TRBV6-5 and TRBJ2-3; D gene uncertain. Deletions cut 8 bases from V and 2 bases from J, with 17 bases between. This CDR3 has 15 amino acids. Germline V gene data show CDR1 as MNHEY and CDR2 as SVGAGI. CDR3 amino acids: CASYSRLVATDTQYF. The CDR3 coding sequence is TGTGCCAGCTACTCCCGTCTGGTTGCCACAGATACGCAGTATTTT.

The chain recombines TRBV5-1 with TRBJ2-1, with D perhaps TRBD1 (6 bases). Germline V gene sequence: CDR1 SGHRS, CDR2 YFSETQ. V lost 2 bases to trimming and J lost 4 bases, with 16 bases between them. The CDR3 has 16 residues. The CDR3 bases are TGCGCCAGCAGCTTTAGGGCAGGTCAGGGGTACAATGAGCAGTTCTTC. It encodes CASSFRAGQGYNEQFF.

The chain links TRBV28 to TRBJ1-2; D gene unclear. Per germline, CDR1 MDHEN and CDR2 SYDVKM. The CDR3 spans 12 residues. V shed 2 bases and J shed 7 bases, with 8 bases lying between them. CDR3 DNA sequence: TGTGCCAGCAGTTTACCCCCGGGTGGCTACACCTTC. Residues: CASSLPPGGYTF.

The chain joins TRBV7-2 to TRBJ1-5; no firm D call. The CDR3 is 13 amino acids. The V end was cut by 4 bases, the J end by 4 bases, with 8 bases between. Per germline, CDR1 SGHTA and CDR2 FQGNSA. This chain's CDR3 is CASSSRVNQPQHF. The CDR3 DNA reads TGTGCCAGCAGCTCCCGAGTAAATCAGCCCCAGCATTTT.

The J gene is TRBJ2-7, the V gene TRBV28; possible D gene TRBD1, 6 bases. The CDR3 consists of 14 residues. V lost 5 bases, J lost 1 base, and 12 bases lay in between. CDR1 MDHEN and CDR2 SYDVKM come from the germline V gene. The CDR3 spells CASSAGGLSYEQYF. CDR3 sequence (DNA): TGTGCCAGCAGTGCTGGGGGCCTTTCCTACGAGCAGTACTTC.

V usage is TRBV18 and J usage is TRBJ2-2, with 7 bases that match TRBD1. Unmatched junction bases numbered 2, after V lost 4 bases and J lost 3 bases. The CDR3 extends over 14 amino acids. Per the germline V gene, CDR1 is KGHSH and CDR2 is LQKENI. The CDR3 reads CASSLDRDTGELFF. The CDR3, as DNA: TGTGCCAGCTCACTCGACAGGGACACCGGGGAGCTGTTTTTT.

This chain joins TRBV4-2 and TRBJ2-1; D not resolved. V lost 2 bases to trimming and J lost 0 bases, with 11 bases between them. Germline values: CDR1 LGHNA, CDR2 YNFKEQ. The CDR3 has 16 amino acids. The CDR3 sequence: CASSQTHPGSYNEQFF. Here the CDR3 DNA reads TGTGCCAGCAGCCAAACCCATCCGGGCTCCTACAATGAGCAGTTCTTC.

This clone was observed once. V gene TRBV7-3 combines with J gene TRBJ2-3; 8 bases fit TRBD2. CDR3 length equals 14 residues. Germline V gene sequence: CDR1 SGHTA, CDR2 FQGTGA. Trimming cost V 2 bases and J 4 bases; bases outside gene matches: 2. In DNA, the CDR3 is TGTGCCAGCAGCTTATCGGGAGGGCCAGATACGCAGTATTTT. Translation: CASSLSGGPDTQYF. The entire variable domain, with the rest obtained from reference TRBV7-3 and TRBJ2-3, is as follows: GAGVSQTPSNKVTEKGKYVELRCDPISGHTALYWYRQSLGQGPEFLIYFQGTGAADDSGLPNDRFFAVRPEGSVSTLKIQRTERGDSAVYLCASSLSGGPDTQYFGPGTRLTVL.